These T cell receptor beta chains were read from a single sample in a study of MAIT cells during Salmonella Paratyphi A infection. TCRdb analysed the 5' RACE reads with MiXCR anew, one entry per CDR3 protein. In the table there are 900 to 1,200 distinct CDR3 sequences, roughly 23% of which are singletons. The material was MAIT cells from blood, obtained at the first sampling point of the challenge study. Every receptor here comes from a person aged 18 to 69 who was deliberately infected with Salmonella Paratyphi A in a paratyphoid fever challenge study. CDR3s include the opening cysteine and the closing phenylalanine or tryptophan. Fields, in order: D gene, J gene, clone size, V gene, CDR3 protein, CDR3 DNA. The D gene is left open where the match is weak. Expanded clones get a size class; other rows say once, few or many, or leave the size out.

D gene: -; J gene: TRBJ2-2; clone size: -; V gene: TRBV24-1; CDR3 protein: CATSESTDVGELFF; CDR3 DNA: TGTGCCACCAGTGAGTCGACAGATGTCGGGGAGCTGTTTTTT
D gene: TRBD1; J gene: TRBJ2-5; clone size: few; V gene: TRBV6-2/TRBV6-3; CDR3 protein: CASSYGQGSETQYF; CDR3 DNA: TGTGCCAGCAGTTACGGACAGGGATCGGAGACCCAGTACTTC
D gene: -; J gene: TRBJ2-5; clone size: few; V gene: TRBV20-1; CDR3 protein: CSARGGGGGETQYF; CDR3 DNA: TGCAGTGCTAGAGGAGGGGGAGGGGGGGAGACCCAGTACTTC
D gene: -; J gene: TRBJ2-1; clone size: -; V gene: TRBV6-1; CDR3 protein: CASSLDCHNEQFF; CDR3 DNA: TGTGCCAGCAGTCTAGACTGCCACAATGAGCAGTTCTTC
D gene: -; J gene: TRBJ2-1; clone size: -; V gene: TRBV20-1; CDR3 protein: CSARAGPDYNEQFF; CDR3 DNA: TGCAGTGCTAGAGCAGGTCCCGACTACAATGAGCAGTTCTTC
D gene: -; J gene: TRBJ2-2; clone size: -; V gene: TRBV5-1; CDR3 protein: CASSLVTTSGELFF; CDR3 DNA: TGCGCCAGCAGCTTGGTCACCACCTCCGGGGAGCTGTTTTTT
D gene: TRBD1; J gene: TRBJ1-2; clone size: -; V gene: TRBV7-6; CDR3 protein: CASSLGPGTVTSSGYTF; CDR3 DNA: TGTGCCAGCAGCTTGGGTCCCGGGACAGTAACGAGTAGTGGCTACACCTTC
D gene: -; J gene: TRBJ2-1; clone size: many; V gene: TRBV19; CDR3 protein: CASSTHFGASSYNEQFF; CDR3 DNA: TGTGCCAGTAGTACCCATTTCGGGGCGAGCTCCTACAATGAGCAGTTCTTC
D gene: TRBD2; J gene: TRBJ2-5; clone size: -; V gene: TRBV3-1; CDR3 protein: CASSPTSAGQETQYF; CDR3 DNA: TGTGCCAGCAGCCCGACTAGCGCTGGCCAAGAGACCCAGTACTTC
D gene: TRBD2; J gene: TRBJ2-2; clone size: few; V gene: TRBV6-2/TRBV6-3; CDR3 protein: CASSYTREAGELFF; CDR3 DNA: TGTGCCAGCAGTTACACCCGGGAGGCCGGGGAGCTGTTTTTT
D gene: -; J gene: TRBJ2-7; clone size: -; V gene: TRBV20-1; CDR3 protein: CSAGGSRGGEQYF; CDR3 DNA: TGCAGTGCTGGGGGTTCGAGGGGTGGCGAGCAGTACTTC
D gene: TRBD2; J gene: TRBJ2-5; clone size: -; V gene: TRBV20-1; CDR3 protein: CSARSLTSGKNIQETQYF; CDR3 DNA: TGCAGTGCTAGAAGTCTGACTAGCGGGAAAAATATTCAAGAGACCCAGTACTTC
D gene: -; J gene: TRBJ1-6; clone size: few; V gene: TRBV29-1; CDR3 protein: CSVGTESSPLHF; CDR3 DNA: TGCAGCGTTGGTACAGAAAGTTCACCCCTCCACTTT
D gene: -; J gene: TRBJ1-3; clone size: few; V gene: TRBV7-9; CDR3 protein: CASSPGGSVGNTIYF; CDR3 DNA: TGTGCCAGCAGCCCCGGAGGGAGTGTGGGAAACACCATATATTTT
D gene: -; J gene: TRBJ2-2; clone size: few; V gene: TRBV30; CDR3 protein: CAWSHLAGHTGELFF; CDR3 DNA: TGTGCCTGGAGCCACCTTGCGGGGCACACCGGGGAGCTGTTTTTT
D gene: -; J gene: TRBJ2-1; clone size: -; V gene: TRBV5-5; CDR3 protein: CASSASGENNEQFF; CDR3 DNA: TGTGCCAGCAGCGCATCGGGAGAGAACAATGAGCAGTTCTTC
D gene: TRBD2; J gene: TRBJ2-1; clone size: few; V gene: TRBV6-4; CDR3 protein: CASSGTSGGNEQFF; CDR3 DNA: TGTGCCAGCAGTGGGACTAGCGGGGGTAATGAGCAGTTCTTC
D gene: -; J gene: TRBJ1-6; clone size: large; V gene: TRBV30; CDR3 protein: CAWSVHFGEGTPLHF; CDR3 DNA: TGTGCCTGGAGTGTACATTTCGGGGAAGGGACACCCCTCCACTTT
D gene: -; J gene: TRBJ2-1; clone size: large; V gene: TRBV3-1; CDR3 protein: CASSQGLEGFSVDEQFF; CDR3 DNA: TGTGCCAGCAGCCAAGGCCTGGAAGGGTTTAGCGTCGATGAGCAGTTCTTC
D gene: -; J gene: TRBJ2-2; clone size: -; V gene: TRBV21-1; CDR3 protein: CASSKARPRSTGELFF; CDR3 DNA: TGTGCCAGCAGCAAAGCGAGGCCCCGATCCACCGGGGAGCTGTTTTTT
D gene: -; J gene: TRBJ2-6; clone size: hyperexpanded; V gene: TRBV15; CDR3 protein: CATSGLRGSGANVLTF; CDR3 DNA: TGTGCCACCAGCGGGCTTCGGGGGTCTGGGGCCAACGTCCTGACTTTC
D gene: -; J gene: TRBJ2-7; clone size: -; V gene: TRBV7-5; CDR3 protein: CICSARSQLAGDLEQYF; CDR3 DNA: -
D gene: -; J gene: TRBJ2-7; clone size: medium-sized; V gene: TRBV6-2/TRBV6-3; CDR3 protein: CASSYSSGSVTDEQYF; CDR3 DNA: TGTGCCAGCAGTTACTCTTCAGGCTCGGTTACAGACGAGCAGTACTTC
D gene: TRBD1; J gene: TRBJ2-2; clone size: -; V gene: TRBV28; CDR3 protein: CASRGQGGAGELFF; CDR3 DNA: TGTGCCAGCAGAGGACAGGGGGGCGCCGGGGAGCTGTTTTTT
D gene: TRBD2; J gene: TRBJ2-3; clone size: -; V gene: TRBV6-4; CDR3 protein: CASSGSGGSTDTQYF; CDR3 DNA: TGTGCCAGCAGTGGTAGCGGGGGGAGCACAGATACGCAGTATTTT
D gene: -; J gene: TRBJ2-7; clone size: medium-sized; V gene: TRBV5-1; CDR3 protein: CASTPGGGRSGEQYF; CDR3 DNA: TGCGCCAGCACGCCGGGTGGGGGGCGCAGCGGCGAGCAGTACTTC
D gene: TRBD1; J gene: TRBJ1-1; clone size: many; V gene: TRBV20-1; CDR3 protein: CSAYGQGGQTEAFF; CDR3 DNA: TGCAGTGCTTACGGACAGGGAGGACAGACTGAAGCTTTCTTT
D gene: TRBD2; J gene: TRBJ2-2; clone size: -; V gene: TRBV4-2; CDR3 protein: CASSPLAGDTGELFF; CDR3 DNA: TGTGCCAGCAGCCCACTAGCGGGAGACACCGGGGAGCTGTTTTTT
D gene: -; J gene: TRBJ2-1; clone size: hyperexpanded; V gene: TRBV6-2/TRBV6-3; CDR3 protein: CASSYGGASDEQFF; CDR3 DNA: TGTGCCAGCAGTTACGGGGGAGCGTCAGATGAGCAGTTCTTC
D gene: -; J gene: TRBJ1-5; clone size: -; V gene: TRBV5-4; CDR3 protein: CASRPGPNSNQPQHF; CDR3 DNA: TGTGCCAGCAGGCCGGGACCGAATAGCAATCAGCCCCAGCATTTT
D gene: TRBD2; J gene: TRBJ2-6; clone size: hyperexpanded; V gene: TRBV4-3; CDR3 protein: CASSQDSSGTGANVLTF; CDR3 DNA: TGCGCCAGCAGCCAAGATTCTAGCGGGACTGGGGCCAACGTCCTGACTTTC
D gene: TRBD1; J gene: TRBJ2-2; clone size: many; V gene: TRBV3-1; CDR3 protein: CASSPGTDTGELFF; CDR3 DNA: TGTGCCAGCAGCCCCGGGACAGACACCGGGGAGCTGTTTTTT
D gene: -; J gene: TRBJ2-1; clone size: -; V gene: TRBV11-2; CDR3 protein: CASSFYICSCKGLADNEQFF; CDR3 DNA: -
D gene: TRBD2; J gene: TRBJ2-1; clone size: few; V gene: TRBV20-1; CDR3 protein: CSARLADNEQFF; CDR3 DNA: TGCAGTGCTAGACTAGCGGACAATGAGCAGTTCTTC
D gene: TRBD2; J gene: TRBJ2-7; clone size: many; V gene: TRBV20-1; CDR3 protein: CSARVERETYEQYF; CDR3 DNA: TGCAGTGCTAGAGTAGAGCGGGAGACCTACGAGCAGTACTTC
D gene: -; J gene: TRBJ2-3; clone size: -; V gene: TRBV6-1; CDR3 protein: CASSPGDYNEQYF; CDR3 DNA: TGTGCCAGCAGTCCCGGGGATTACAATGAGCAGTATTTT
D gene: TRBD2; J gene: TRBJ2-7; clone size: few; V gene: TRBV3-1; CDR3 protein: CASSFSGGSSYEQYF; CDR3 DNA: TGTGCCAGCAGCTTTAGCGGGGGAAGCTCCTACGAGCAGTACTTC
D gene: -; J gene: TRBJ2-1; clone size: large; V gene: TRBV6-2/TRBV6-3; CDR3 protein: CASAKQEYNEQFF; CDR3 DNA: TGTGCCAGCGCAAAGCAGGAGTACAATGAGCAGTTCTTC
D gene: -; J gene: TRBJ1-2; clone size: -; V gene: TRBV5-1; CDR3 protein: CASSFPGEGETYGYTF; CDR3 DNA: TGCGCCAGCAGCTTTCCGGGAGAAGGCGAGACCTATGGCTACACCTTC
D gene: TRBD1; J gene: TRBJ1-5; clone size: few; V gene: TRBV6-5; CDR3 protein: CASSYSGTGAEGQPQHF; CDR3 DNA: TGTGCCAGCAGTTACTCGGGGACAGGAGCCGAGGGGCAGCCCCAGCATTTT
D gene: -; J gene: TRBJ1-2; clone size: -; V gene: TRBV7-3; CDR3 protein: CASSYGESYGYTF; CDR3 DNA: TGTGCCAGCAGCTACGGGGAAAGTTATGGCTACACCTTC
D gene: -; J gene: TRBJ2-5; clone size: few; V gene: TRBV20-1; CDR3 protein: CSARSQTQYF; CDR3 DNA: TGCAGTGCTAGGTCTCAGACCCAGTACTTC
D gene: TRBD2; J gene: TRBJ2-2; clone size: few; V gene: TRBV6-2/TRBV6-3; CDR3 protein: CASSFGTSSAGELFF; CDR3 DNA: TGTGCCAGCAGTTTCGGGACTAGTTCCGCCGGGGAGCTGTTTTTT
D gene: TRBD2; J gene: TRBJ2-1; clone size: few; V gene: TRBV6-4; CDR3 protein: CASSRVAGGNNEQFF; CDR3 DNA: TGTGCCAGCAGCCGCGTAGCGGGAGGTAACAATGAGCAGTTCTTC
D gene: -; J gene: TRBJ2-7; clone size: medium-sized; V gene: TRBV24-1; CDR3 protein: CATSDLGDSTEQYF; CDR3 DNA: TGTGCCACCAGTGATTTGGGAGACAGTACCGAGCAGTACTTC
D gene: TRBD1; J gene: TRBJ1-6; clone size: many; V gene: TRBV4-2; CDR3 protein: CASSQGQGDNSPLHF; CDR3 DNA: TGTGCCAGCAGCCAAGGACAGGGGGATAATTCACCCCTCCACTTT
D gene: -; J gene: TRBJ1-6; clone size: many; V gene: TRBV4-3; CDR3 protein: CASSQGLENSPLHF; CDR3 DNA: TGCGCCAGCAGCCAAGGGTTAGAGAATTCACCCCTCCACTTT
D gene: TRBD1; J gene: TRBJ1-1; clone size: once; V gene: TRBV6-1; CDR3 protein: CASVESGQAITEAFF; CDR3 DNA: TGTGCCAGCGTTGAAAGTGGACAGGCGATCACTGAAGCTTTCTTT
D gene: -; J gene: TRBJ1-5; clone size: -; V gene: TRBV6-5; CDR3 protein: CASSYSGPFSAVPPPQPF; CDR3 DNA: TGTGCCAGCAGTTACTCGGGGCCCTTTTCCGCGGTCCCTCCGCCCCAGCCTTTT
D gene: -; J gene: TRBJ1-5; clone size: many; V gene: TRBV6-1; CDR3 protein: CASRLGTFGNQPQHF; CDR3 DNA: TGTGCCAGCAGGTTAGGGACTTTTGGAAATCAGCCCCAGCATTTT
D gene: TRBD2; J gene: TRBJ2-2; clone size: hyperexpanded; V gene: TRBV4-3; CDR3 protein: CASSHLTSGGAVGAGELFF; CDR3 DNA: TGCGCCAGCAGCCACCTAACTAGCGGGGGGGCCGTGGGGGCCGGGGAGCTGTTTTTT
D gene: -; J gene: TRBJ1-5; clone size: medium-sized; V gene: TRBV6-1; CDR3 protein: CASSLRQEPTNQPQHF; CDR3 DNA: TGTGCCAGCAGTCTGAGACAGGAGCCAACCAATCAGCCCCAGCATTTT
D gene: TRBD1; J gene: TRBJ2-2; clone size: few; V gene: TRBV6-4; CDR3 protein: CASSPGQGNTGELFF; CDR3 DNA: TGTGCCAGCAGTCCCGGACAGGGAAACACCGGGGAGCTGTTTTTT
D gene: TRBD1; J gene: TRBJ2-7; clone size: -; V gene: TRBV20-1; CDR3 protein: CSASFPGTAYEQYF; CDR3 DNA: TGCAGTGCTAGTTTTCCCGGGACAGCCTACGAGCAGTACTTC
D gene: -; J gene: TRBJ2-3; clone size: few; V gene: TRBV7-2; CDR3 protein: CASSFDRLTDTQYF; CDR3 DNA: TGTGCCAGCAGCTTCGACAGGCTCACAGATACGCAGTATTTT
D gene: TRBD2; J gene: TRBJ2-1; clone size: -; V gene: TRBV10-3; CDR3 protein: CAISEAAGDYNEQFF; CDR3 DNA: TGTGCCATCAGTGAGGCGGCGGGAGACTACAATGAGCAGTTCTTC
D gene: TRBD1; J gene: TRBJ1-5; clone size: -; V gene: TRBV6-1; CDR3 protein: CARVGTENQPQHF; CDR3 DNA: TGTGCTAGAGTTGGGACAGAAAATCAGCCCCAGCATTTT
D gene: -; J gene: TRBJ1-1; clone size: -; V gene: TRBV7-9; CDR3 protein: CASSFTKFGTPEREAFF; CDR3 DNA: TGTGCCAGCAGCTTTACTAAGTTCGGGACACCTGAGCGTGAAGCTTTCTTT